Described below is a single TCR beta chain sequence and its context. Original data processing: Researchers report that nucleated cell counts were estimated from reference gene primer amplification. Sequencing was performed with immunoSEQ multiplex PCR; in TCRdb, only in-frame clones are kept and a portion is missing. V and J calls and clone size are as listed in that table; D and trimming were resolved from the DNA. The sample includes around 290,000 clones, approximately 91% of them seen just once. These data belong to a study of blood T cell repertoires in COVID-19. Overall study: Nucleic acid was either cDNA or gDNA, and it came from T cells, B-cell-depleted T cells, or PBMCs.

The CDR3 contains 17 residues. Trimming shortened V by 0 bases and J by 5 bases, and 20 bases separated the two germline ends. The germline V gene encodes CDR1 SGHRS and CDR2 YFSETQ. The sample comprised peripheral blood. This receptor was identified in a woman in her twenties or thirties with COVID-19, enrolled during active disease. The rearrangement uses TRBV5-1 and TRBJ2-5, with D maybe TRBD1 (6 bases). CDR3 bases: TGCGCCAGCAGCTTGGGATCGTCGACAGGTTTTTGGGAGACCCAGTACTTC. It yields the protein CASSLGSSTGFWETQYF.